Given below is one T cell receptor (beta chain) in context. This specimen belongs to a study of blood T cell repertoires in COVID-19. Study summary: Sites across the United States, Italy and Spain contributed samples from acute and convalescent COVID-19. In each case, the material was cDNA or gDNA derived from T cells, B-cell-depleted T cells, or PBMCs.

There are 14 residues in the CDR3. Germline V gene data show CDR1 as DFQATT and CDR2 as SNEGSKA (reference sequence). Trimming pared 3 bases from V and 3 bases from J, leaving 14 bases between. In the authors' workflow: Amplification of reference gene primers was used by the study to estimate nucleated cell counts. The data were produced by immunoSEQ multiplex PCR, yet TCRdb's version contains in-frame clones alone and is incomplete. The V and J calls and clone size were taken over from that table, and D and trimming were inferred from the DNA. The table includes around 100,000 clones, about four fifths detected once.

The clonotype was recovered from a human donor in a cohort sampled during active COVID-19. The sequenced sample was peripheral blood. The chain couples TRBV20-1 to TRBJ2-5, with D possibly being TRBD1 (6 bases). CDR3 in amino acids: CSASPMDSKETQYF. The CDR3 DNA sequence: TGCAGTGCTAGTCCCATGGACAGTAAAGAGACCCAGTACTTC.